Reported below is one T cell receptor (beta chain). Per the original methods: Amplification of reference gene primers provided the estimated nucleated cell counts. The method was immunoSEQ multiplex PCR; TCRdb's version includes in-frame clones alone and lacks a portion of them. Clonal size and the V and J genes are those of that table, whereas D and trimming came from the DNA. This sample has over 200,000 clones, with under 90% found just once. The CDR3 runs to 15 residues. Per the germline V gene, CDR1 is MNHEY and CDR2 is SVGEGT. Trimming removed 0 bases from V and 2 bases from J, with 11 bases in between. The sample is drawn from a study of blood T cell repertoires in COVID-19. About the study: The United States, Italy and Spain supplied acute and convalescent COVID-19 samples. T cells, B-cell-depleted T cells, or PBMCs supplied cDNA or gDNA.

The rearrangement links TRBV6-2 or TRBV6-3 to TRBJ2-7; tentative D call: TRBD1 (5 bases). Specimen: peripheral blood. This TCR derives from a man in his 60s who had recovered from COVID-19. In DNA form, the CDR3 reads TGTGCCAGCAGTTACTCGCGCGAGACAGCCTACGAGCAGTACTTC. Protein: CASSYSRETAYEQYF.